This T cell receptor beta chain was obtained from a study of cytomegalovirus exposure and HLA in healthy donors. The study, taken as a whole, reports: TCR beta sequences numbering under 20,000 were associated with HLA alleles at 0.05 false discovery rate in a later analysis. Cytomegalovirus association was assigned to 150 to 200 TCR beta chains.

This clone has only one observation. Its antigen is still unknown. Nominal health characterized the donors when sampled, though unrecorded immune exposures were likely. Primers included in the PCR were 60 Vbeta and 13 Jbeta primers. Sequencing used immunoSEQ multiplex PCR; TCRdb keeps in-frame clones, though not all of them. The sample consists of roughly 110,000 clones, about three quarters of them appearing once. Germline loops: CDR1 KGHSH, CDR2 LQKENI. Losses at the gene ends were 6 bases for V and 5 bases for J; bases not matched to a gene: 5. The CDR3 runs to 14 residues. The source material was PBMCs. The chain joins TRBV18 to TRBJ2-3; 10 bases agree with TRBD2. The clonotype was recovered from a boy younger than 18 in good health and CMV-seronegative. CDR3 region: CASSLAGVEDTQYF. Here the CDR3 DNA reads TGTGCCAGCTCCCTAGCGGGAGTGGAAGATACGCAGTATTTT.